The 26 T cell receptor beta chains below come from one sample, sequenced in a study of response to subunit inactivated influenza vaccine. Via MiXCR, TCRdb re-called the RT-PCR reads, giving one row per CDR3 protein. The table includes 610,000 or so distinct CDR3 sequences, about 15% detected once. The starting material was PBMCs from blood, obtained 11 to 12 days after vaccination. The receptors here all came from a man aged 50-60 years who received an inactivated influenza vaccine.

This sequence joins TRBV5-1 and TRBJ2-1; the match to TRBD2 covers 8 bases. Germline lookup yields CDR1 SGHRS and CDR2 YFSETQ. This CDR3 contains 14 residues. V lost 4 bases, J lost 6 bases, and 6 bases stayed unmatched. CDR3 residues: CASSTNLAGNEQFF. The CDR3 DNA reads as TGCGCCAGCAGCACCAATCTAGCGGGCAATGAGCAGTTCTTC.

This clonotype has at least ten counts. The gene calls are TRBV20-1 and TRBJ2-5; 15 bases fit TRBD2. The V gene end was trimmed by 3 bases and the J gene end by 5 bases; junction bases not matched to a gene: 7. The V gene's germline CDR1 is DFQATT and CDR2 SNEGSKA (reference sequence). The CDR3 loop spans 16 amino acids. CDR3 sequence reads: CSASGTSGGPLETQYF. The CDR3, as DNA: TGCAGTGCTAGCGGGACTAGCGGGGGGCCATTGGAGACCCAGTACTTC.

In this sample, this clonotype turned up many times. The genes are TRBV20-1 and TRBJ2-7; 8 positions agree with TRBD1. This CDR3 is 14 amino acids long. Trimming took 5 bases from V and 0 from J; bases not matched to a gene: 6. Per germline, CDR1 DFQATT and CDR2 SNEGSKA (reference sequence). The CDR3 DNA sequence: TGCAGTGCTGCCCGACAGGGGCCCTCCTACGAGCAGTACTTC. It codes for CSAARQGPSYEQYF.

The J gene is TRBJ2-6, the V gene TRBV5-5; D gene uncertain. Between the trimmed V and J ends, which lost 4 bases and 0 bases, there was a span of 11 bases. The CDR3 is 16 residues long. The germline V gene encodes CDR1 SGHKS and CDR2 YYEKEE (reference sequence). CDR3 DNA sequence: TGTGCCAGCAGCGTGGCACCCACCTCTGGGGCCAACGTCCTGACTTTC. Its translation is CASSVAPTSGANVLTF.

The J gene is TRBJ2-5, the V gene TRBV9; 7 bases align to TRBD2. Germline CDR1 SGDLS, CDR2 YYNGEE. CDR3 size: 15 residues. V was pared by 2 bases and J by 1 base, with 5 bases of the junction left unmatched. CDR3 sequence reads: CASSVLSGAQETQYF. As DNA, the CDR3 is TGTGCCAGCAGCGTCTTGAGCGGGGCCCAAGAGACCCAGTACTTC.

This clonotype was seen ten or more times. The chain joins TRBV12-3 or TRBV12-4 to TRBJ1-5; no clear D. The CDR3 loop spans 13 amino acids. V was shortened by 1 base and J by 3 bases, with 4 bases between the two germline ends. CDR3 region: CASSLGNNQPQHF. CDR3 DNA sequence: TGTGCCAGCAGTTTAGGTAACAATCAGCCCCAGCATTTT.

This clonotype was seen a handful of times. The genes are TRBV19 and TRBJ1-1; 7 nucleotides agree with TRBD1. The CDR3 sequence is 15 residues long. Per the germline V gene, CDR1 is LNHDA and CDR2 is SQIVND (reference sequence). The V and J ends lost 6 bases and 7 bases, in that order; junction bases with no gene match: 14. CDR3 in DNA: TGTGCCAGTAGAGGAGGGGGCGCCCCTTATGGTGAAGCTTTCTTT. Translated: CASRGGGAPYGEAFF.

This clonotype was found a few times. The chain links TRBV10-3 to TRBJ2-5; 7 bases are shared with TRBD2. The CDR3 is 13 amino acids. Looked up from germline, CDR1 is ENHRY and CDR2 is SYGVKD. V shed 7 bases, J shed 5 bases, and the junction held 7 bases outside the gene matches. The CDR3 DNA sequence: TGTGCCATCAAGGTGGCGGGAGCGGAGACCCAGTACTTC. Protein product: CAIKVAGAETQYF.

CDR3: CATLAGSTGELFF. The CDR3, as DNA: TGTGCCACTCTAGCGGGAAGCACCGGGGAGCTGTTTTTT. V gene TRBV24-1 combines with J gene TRBJ2-2; TRBD2 aligns across 9 bases. Germline V gene data show CDR1 as KGHDR and CDR2 as SFDVKD. V lost 10 bases, J lost 4 bases, and 3 bases stayed unmatched. The length of the CDR3 is 13 residues.

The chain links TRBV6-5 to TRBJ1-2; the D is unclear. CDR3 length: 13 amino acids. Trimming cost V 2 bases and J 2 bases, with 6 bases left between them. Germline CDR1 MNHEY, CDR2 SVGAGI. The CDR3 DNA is TGTGCCAGCAGTTACGCGGGGAACTATGGCTACACCTTC. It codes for CASSYAGNYGYTF.

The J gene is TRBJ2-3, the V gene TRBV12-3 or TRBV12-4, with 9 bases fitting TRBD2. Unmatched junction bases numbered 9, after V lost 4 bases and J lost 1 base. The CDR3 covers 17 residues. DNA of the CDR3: TGTGCCAGCAGTTCAGCCGGGACTAGCAGCCGCACAGATACGCAGTATTTT. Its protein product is CASSSAGTSSRTDTQYF.

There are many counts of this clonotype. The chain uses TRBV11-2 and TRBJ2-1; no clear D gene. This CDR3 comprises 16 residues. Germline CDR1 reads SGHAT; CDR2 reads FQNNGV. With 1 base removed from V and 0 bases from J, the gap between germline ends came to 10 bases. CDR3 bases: TGTGCCAGCAGCTTAGTATTGTCGAGCTCCTACAATGAGCAGTTCTTC. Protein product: CASSLVLSSSYNEQFF. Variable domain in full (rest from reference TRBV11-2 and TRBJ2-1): EAGVAQSPRYKIIEKRQSVAFWCNPISGHATLYWYQQILGQGPKLLIQFQNNGVVDDSQLPKDRFSAERLKGVDSTLKIQPAKLEDSAVYLCASSLVLSSSYNEQFFGPGTRLTVL.

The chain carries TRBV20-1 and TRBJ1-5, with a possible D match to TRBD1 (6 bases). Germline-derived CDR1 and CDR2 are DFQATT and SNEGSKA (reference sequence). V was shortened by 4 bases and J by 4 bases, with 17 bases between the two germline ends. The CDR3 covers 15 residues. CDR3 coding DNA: TGCAGTGCTAACCAACGGGGGCTTGGGAATCAGCCCCAGCATTTT. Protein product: CSANQRGLGNQPQHF.

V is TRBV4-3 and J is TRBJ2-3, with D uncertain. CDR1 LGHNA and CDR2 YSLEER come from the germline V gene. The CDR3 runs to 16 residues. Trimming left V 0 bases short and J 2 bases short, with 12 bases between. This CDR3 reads CASSQERFSHTDTQYF. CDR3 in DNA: TGCGCCAGCAGCCAAGAGCGGTTTAGTCACACAGATACGCAGTATTTT.

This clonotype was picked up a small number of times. CDR3 sequence reads: CAITGGRANNEQFF. CDR3 coding DNA: TGTGCCATTACGGGGGGGAGAGCGAACAATGAGCAGTTCTTC. The chain combines TRBV10-3 with TRBJ2-1; 8 bases are a match to TRBD2. The CDR3 runs 14 residues. Germline lookup yields CDR1 ENHRY and CDR2 SYGVKD. V dropped 9 bases and J dropped 5; count of bases not matched to a gene: 9.

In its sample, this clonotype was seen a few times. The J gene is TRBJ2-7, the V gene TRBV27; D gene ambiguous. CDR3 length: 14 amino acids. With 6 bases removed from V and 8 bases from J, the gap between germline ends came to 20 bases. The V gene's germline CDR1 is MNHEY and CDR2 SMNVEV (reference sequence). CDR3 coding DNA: TGTGCCAGCAGCCCTCACAGCAATCTACGACAGCAGTACTTC. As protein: CASSPHSNLRQQYF.

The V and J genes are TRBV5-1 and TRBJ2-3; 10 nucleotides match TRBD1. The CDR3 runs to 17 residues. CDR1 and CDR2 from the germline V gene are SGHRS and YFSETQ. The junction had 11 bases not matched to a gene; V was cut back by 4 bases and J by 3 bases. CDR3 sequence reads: CASSLEGTGALTDTQYF. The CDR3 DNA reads TGCGCCAGCAGCCTGGAGGGGACAGGGGCTCTAACAGATACGCAGTATTTT. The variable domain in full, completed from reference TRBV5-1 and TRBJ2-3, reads KAGVTQTPRYLIKTRGQQVTLSCSPISGHRSVSWYQQTPGQGLQFLFEYFSETQRNKGNFPGRFSGRQFSNSRSEMNVSTLELGDSALYLCASSLEGTGALTDTQYFGPGTRLTVL.

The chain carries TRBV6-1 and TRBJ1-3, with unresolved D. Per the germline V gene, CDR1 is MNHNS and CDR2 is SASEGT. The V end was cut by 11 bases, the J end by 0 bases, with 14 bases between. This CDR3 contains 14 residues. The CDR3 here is CACKGLNSGNTIYF. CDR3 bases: TGTGCCTGCAAAGGTCTCAACTCTGGAAACACCATATATTTT.

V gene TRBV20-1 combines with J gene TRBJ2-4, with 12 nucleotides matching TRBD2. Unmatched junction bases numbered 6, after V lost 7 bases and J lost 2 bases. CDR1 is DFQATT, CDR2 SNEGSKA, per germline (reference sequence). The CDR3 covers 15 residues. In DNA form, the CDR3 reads TGCAGTGTCACCGGGACTAGCGGGCCCAAAAACATTCAGTACTTC. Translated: CSVTGTSGPKNIQYF.

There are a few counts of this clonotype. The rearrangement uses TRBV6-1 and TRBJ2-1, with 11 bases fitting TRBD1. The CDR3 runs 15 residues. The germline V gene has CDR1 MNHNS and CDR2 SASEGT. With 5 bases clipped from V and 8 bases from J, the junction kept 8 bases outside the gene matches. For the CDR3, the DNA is TGTGCCAGCAGTCGCCGGGACAGGGGGTACTATGAGCAGTTCTTC. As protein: CASSRRDRGYYEQFF.

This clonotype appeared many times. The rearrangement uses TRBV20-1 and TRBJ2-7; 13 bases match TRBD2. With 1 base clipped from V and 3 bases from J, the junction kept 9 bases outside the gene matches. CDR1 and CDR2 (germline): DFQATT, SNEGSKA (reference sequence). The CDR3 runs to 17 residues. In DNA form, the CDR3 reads TGCAGTGCTAGAGGGAGGACTAGCGGGGGCCTAGGCTACGAGCAGTACTTC. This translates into CSARGRTSGGLGYEQYF.

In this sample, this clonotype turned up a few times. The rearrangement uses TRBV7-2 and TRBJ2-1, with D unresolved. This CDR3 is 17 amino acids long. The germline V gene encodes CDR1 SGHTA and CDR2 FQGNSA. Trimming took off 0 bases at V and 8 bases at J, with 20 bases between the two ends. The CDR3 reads CASSLAPLSDGGYEQFF. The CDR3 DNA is TGTGCCAGCAGCTTAGCTCCATTGTCCGACGGTGGCTATGAGCAGTTCTTC.

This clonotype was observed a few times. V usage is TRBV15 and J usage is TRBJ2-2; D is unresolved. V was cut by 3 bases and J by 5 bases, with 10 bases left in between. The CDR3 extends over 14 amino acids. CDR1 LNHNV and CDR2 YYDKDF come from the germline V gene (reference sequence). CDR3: CATSSGIRTGELFF. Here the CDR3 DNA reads TGTGCCACCAGCAGTGGGATAAGGACCGGGGAGCTGTTTTTT.

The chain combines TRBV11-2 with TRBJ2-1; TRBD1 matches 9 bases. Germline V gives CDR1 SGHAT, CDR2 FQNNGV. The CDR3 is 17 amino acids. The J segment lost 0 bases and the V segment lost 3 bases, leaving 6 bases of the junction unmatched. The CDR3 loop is CASSFRGQGSSYNEQFF. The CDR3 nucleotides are TGTGCCAGCAGCTTCCGCGGACAGGGGAGCTCCTACAATGAGCAGTTCTTC.

CDR3 DNA: TGTGCCACCAGTGACCAGGACAGTGTAGAAGAGACCCAGTACTTC. Its translation is CATSDQDSVEETQYF. The rearrangement links TRBV24-1 to TRBJ2-5; perhaps TRBD1 as D (6 bases). The germline V gene encodes CDR1 KGHDR and CDR2 SFDVKD. This CDR3 spans 15 amino acids. V lost 4 bases and J lost 3, with 14 bases in between.

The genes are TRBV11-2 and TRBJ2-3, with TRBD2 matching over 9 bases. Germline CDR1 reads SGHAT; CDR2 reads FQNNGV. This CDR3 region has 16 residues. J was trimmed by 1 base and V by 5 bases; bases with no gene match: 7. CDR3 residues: CASSPWTSDRTDTQYF. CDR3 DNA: TGTGCCAGCAGCCCCTGGACTAGCGACCGCACAGATACGCAGTATTTT. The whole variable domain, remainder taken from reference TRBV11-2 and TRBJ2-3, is EAGVAQSPRYKIIEKRQSVAFWCNPISGHATLYWYQQILGQGPKLLIQFQNNGVVDDSQLPKDRFSAERLKGVDSTLKIQPAKLEDSAVYLCASSPWTSDRTDTQYFGPGTRLTVL.